Sequencing of this T cell receptor (beta chain) was carried out in a study of blood T cell repertoires in COVID-19. Whole-study context: Samples taken during acute and convalescent COVID-19 were collected in the United States, Italy and Spain.

The method was immunoSEQ multiplex PCR; TCRdb's version includes in-frame clones alone and lacks a portion of them. Of about 160,000 clones in the sample, roughly 90% were seen once. The study assigned cohorts using participant-reported clinical history. The study counted Cohort 3 donors as recovered given two negative PCRs, clearance, or symptom resolution. The CDR3 totals 19 residues. V trimming: 5 bases; J trimming: 3 bases; junction bases outside the gene matches: 13. The germline V gene has CDR1 MNHNY and CDR2 SVGAGI (reference sequence). The sample comprised PBMCs or T cells enriched from blood (not recorded which). This clonotype was obtained from a woman in her forties or fifties who had recovered from COVID-19. The rearrangement links TRBV6-6 to TRBJ2-3; 14 bases are shared with TRBD2. The CDR3 DNA reads as TGTGCCAGCAGTCCGGGACTAGCGGGGGCGTTGGATAGTACAGATACGCAGTATTTT. Its translation: CASSPGLAGALDSTDTQYF.